The rows below give T cell receptor beta chains drawn from one sample of a study of beta chain features in type 1 diabetes. Assay: immunoSEQ multiplex PCR; the TCRdb copy retains only in-frame clones and omits some. Here the sample spans 120,000 or so clones, roughly 17% being singletons. The specimen was central memory CD4+ T cells from blood. The origin of the receptors is a young man with type 1 diabetes. Both conserved end residues are part of each CDR3. D genes are given only for firm matches. Rows may omit the clone size; those that give it use once, few, many or a size class.

D | size | J | V | CDR3 | DNA
- | - | TRBJ2-3 | TRBV10-2 | CASSTTWGANTQYF | TGCGCCAGCAGTACGACGTGGGGGGCAAATACGCAGTATTTT
- | few | TRBJ2-5 | TRBV5-1 | CASSDQRETQYF | TGCGCCAGCTCGGATCAGCGGGAGACCCAGTACTTC
TRBD1 | - | TRBJ2-2 | TRBV9 | CASRWGQGAGELFF | TGTGCCAGCAGATGGGGACAGGGTGCCGGGGAGCTGTTTTTT
TRBD2 | - | TRBJ2-7 | TRBV7-2 | CASSLVGLAEAPQYF | TGTGCCAGCAGCTTAGTAGGACTAGCGGAGGCTCCGCAGTACTTC
- | few | TRBJ2-5 | TRBV19 | CASSIFGTGKETQYF | TGTGCCAGTAGTATATTCGGTACAGGGAAAGAGACCCAGTACTTC
TRBD1 | few | TRBJ2-5 | TRBV18 | CASSPRGQGQGETQYF | TGTGCCAGCTCACCCCGAGGACAGGGGCAGGGAGAGACCCAGTACTTC
TRBD1 | few | TRBJ2-7 | TRBV7-2 | CASSLGTGKNYEQYF | TGTGCCAGCAGCTTAGGGACAGGGAAGAATTACGAGCAGTACTTC
- | many | TRBJ2-5 | TRBV5-1 | CASRGGTGVRETQYF | TGCGCCAGCAGAGGAGGAACGGGAGTACGGGAGACCCAGTACTTC
- | - | TRBJ2-7 | TRBV23-1 | CASSRFKDSTSYEQYF | TGCGCCAGCAGTCGATTTAAGGACAGTACCTCCTACGAGCAGTACTTC
- | few | TRBJ1-4 | TRBV4-3 | CASSQEGDGSEKLFF | TGCGCCAGCAGCCAAGAAGGGGATGGTAGTGAAAAACTGTTTTTT
TRBD1 | few | TRBJ2-2 | TRBV9 | CASSDGQGNTGELFF | TGTGCCAGCAGCGACGGACAGGGTAACACCGGGGAGCTGTTTTTT
TRBD1 | many | TRBJ1-1 | TRBV30 | CAWSAYEGAGGAFF | TGTGCCTGGAGTGCTTATGAGGGGGCCGGCGGAGCTTTCTTT
- | few | TRBJ2-3 | TRBV5-6 | CASSSWGAGPFGKDTQYF | TGTGCCAGCAGCTCCTGGGGTGCAGGACCCTTTGGGAAGGATACGCAGTATTTT
- | many | TRBJ2-5 | TRBV5-1 | CASAAPQGQQETQYF | TGCGCCAGCGCCGCCCCCCAGGGTCAACAAGAGACCCAGTACTTC
- | many | TRBJ2-1 | TRBV7-2 | CASSPTSYNEQFF | TGTGCCAGCAGCCCGACTAGCTACAATGAGCAGTTCTTC
TRBD1 | - | TRBJ2-7 | TRBV6-1 | CASSEAGQGSYEQYF | TGTGCCAGCAGTGAAGCCGGACAGGGGAGCTACGAGCAGTACTTC
- | few | TRBJ1-3 | TRBV7-2 | CASSFEQGLYTIYF | TGTGCCAGCAGCTTTGAACAGGGCTTGTACACCATATATTTT
- | few | TRBJ1-1 | TRBV7-9 | CSSSLTQNTEAFF | TGTTCCAGCAGCTTAACACAAAACACTGAAGCTTTCTTT
- | - | TRBJ1-2 | TRBV14 | CASSGAGVNYGYTF | TGTGCCAGCAGCGGGGCGGGGGTGAACTATGGCTACACCTTC
TRBD1 | few | TRBJ2-7 | TRBV14 | CASSHDRGPYEQYF | TGTGCCAGCAGCCACGACAGGGGCCCCTACGAGCAGTACTTC
TRBD1 | - | TRBJ1-2 | TRBV18 | CASSTGTGNNGYTF | TGTGCCAGCTCAACCGGGACAGGGAACAATGGCTACACCTTC
TRBD2 | - | TRBJ2-6 | TRBV10-3 | CAISEKRGAYSGANVLTF | TGTGCCATCAGTGAGAAGCGGGGGGCCTACTCTGGGGCCAACGTCCTGACTTTC
TRBD1 | many | TRBJ1-4 | TRBV5-1 | CASSPGQGVDEKLFF | TGCGCCAGCAGCCCAGGACAGGGGGTTGATGAAAAACTGTTTTTT
- | - | TRBJ1-1 | TRBV4-1 | CASSQAQVYTEAFF | TGCGCCAGCAGCCAAGCACAGGTGTACACTGAAGCTTTCTTT
- | - | TRBJ2-3 | TRBV7-2 | CASSLVPRSTDTQYF | TGTGCCAGCAGCTTAGTTCCCCGAAGCACAGATACGCAGTATTTT
- | once | TRBJ1-2 | TRBV4-3 | CASSQERRYYGYTF | TGCGCCAGCAGCCAAGAAAGGAGGTACTATGGCTACACCTTC
- | few | TRBJ1-1 | TRBV2 | CASSEVRMNTEAFF | TGTGCCAGCAGTGAGGTCAGAATGAACACTGAAGCTTTCTTT
TRBD1 | - | TRBJ2-3 | TRBV4-1 | CASSPRTGPDTQYF | TGCGCCAGCAGCCCCCGGACAGGGCCAGATACGCAGTATTTT
- | - | TRBJ2-5 | TRBV7-9 | CASSFHGETQYF | TGTGCCAGCAGCTTTCACGGGGAGACCCAGTACTTC
- | - | TRBJ2-3 | TRBV12-2 | CASRLIASGRRKDTQYF | TGTGCAAGTCGCTTAATTGCTAGCGGGAGGCGAAAAGATACGCAGTATTTT
- | - | TRBJ2-1 | TRBV9 | CASSVDRNEQFF | TGTGCCAGCAGCGTAGACCGCAATGAGCAGTTCTTC
- | few | TRBJ2-7 | TRBV7-9 | CASTLGAAYSYEQYF | TGTGCCAGCACCCTCGGGGCAGCTTACTCCTACGAGCAGTACTTC
- | - | TRBJ1-2 | TRBV7-9 | CASSHRGTIYGYTF | TGTGCCAGCAGCCATAGGGGGACCATCTATGGCTACACCTTC
- | few | TRBJ2-5 | TRBV5-1 | CASSTPGEETQYF | TGCGCCAGCAGCACACCAGGGGAAGAGACCCAGTACTTC
TRBD1 | few | TRBJ2-1 | TRBV6-1 | CASSRTGVDEQFF | TGTGCCAGCAGTCGGACAGGTGTGGATGAGCAGTTCTTC
- | - | TRBJ2-3 | TRBV5-1 | CASTQNGGYTDTQYF | TGCGCCAGCACCCAGAACGGGGGTTACACAGATACGCAGTATTTT
TRBD2 | - | TRBJ2-5 | TRBV30 | CAWSGGGGTQYF | TGTGCCTGGAGTGGGGGCGGGGGGACCCAGTACTTC
TRBD1 | few | TRBJ2-5 | TRBV7-8 | CASSAHPRQGNETQYF | TGTGCCAGCAGCGCCCATCCACGACAGGGGAATGAGACCCAGTACTTC
TRBD1 | few | TRBJ1-6 | TRBV9 | CASSTRQGNAPLHF | TGTGCCAGCAGCACAAGACAGGGCAACGCACCCCTCCACTTT
- | few | TRBJ2-7 | TRBV7-2 | CASSFVGSHEQYF | TGTGCCAGCAGCTTTGTGGGCAGTCACGAGCAGTACTTC
TRBD1 | - | TRBJ1-1 | TRBV5-4 | CASSLTGTAEAFF | TGTGCCAGCAGCTTAACCGGGACAGCTGAAGCTTTCTTT
- | - | TRBJ2-7 | TRBV9 | CASSTTAIYEQYF | TGTGCCAGCAGCACGACAGCTATCTACGAGCAGTACTTC
- | many | TRBJ1-1 | TRBV2 | CASSLDLTEAFF | TGTGCCAGCAGTTTGGACCTAACTGAAGCTTTCTTT
- | - | TRBJ1-2 | TRBV6-4 | CASRGFYGYTF | TGTGCCAGCCGAGGGTTCTATGGCTACACCTTC
TRBD1 | few | TRBJ2-7 | TRBV28 | CASNTLDRVSYEQYF | TGTGCCAGCAATACGCTCGACAGGGTTTCCTACGAGCAGTACTTC
- | - | TRBJ1-1 | TRBV7-2 | CASSLVAAEAFF | TGTGCCAGCAGCTTAGTAGCGGCAGAAGCTTTCTTT
TRBD2 | - | TRBJ2-1 | TRBV2 | CASRAGLADNEQFF | TGTGCCAGCAGAGCGGGACTAGCGGACAATGAGCAGTTCTTC
- | - | TRBJ1-5 | TRBV11-2 | CASSLVSGAAGDSNQPQHF | TGTGCCAGCAGCTTAGTGTCGGGGGCGGCAGGAGATAGCAATCAGCCCCAGCATTTT
TRBD2 | few | TRBJ2-7 | TRBV7-9 | CASSPGRGNEQYF | TGTGCCAGCAGCCCGGGGAGGGGCAATGAGCAGTACTTC
- | - | TRBJ1-1 | TRBV7-2 | CASSLRDILSYTEAFF | TGTGCCAGCAGCTTACGGGACATTCTATCCTACACTGAAGCTTTCTTT
TRBD2 | - | TRBJ2-1 | TRBV23-1 | CASIAGGSNEQFF | TGCGCCAGCATAGCGGGAGGTTCAAATGAGCAGTTCTTC
TRBD1 | - | TRBJ2-1 | TRBV9 | CASSARDSIYNEQFF | TGTGCCAGCAGCGCTCGGGACAGTATCTACAATGAGCAGTTCTTC